This T cell receptor (beta chain) came from a study of early T cells in non-severe SARS-CoV-2 infection (dated by TCRdb to 2020 to 2022). Broadly, across the study: Because TCR sequencing was done on bulk RNA from unsorted whole blood, the alpha and beta chains could not be paired.

Paper-wide results and their limitations: Matching against VDJdb was skewed toward anti-spike CD8 responses, likely underestimated virus-specific expansions, and missed private and CD4 specificities.

The CDR3 covers 13 residues, taking in both the cysteine and the phenylalanine. The CDR3 DNA has 39 bases and is translated from base 1. The V end loses 4 bases and the J end loses 2 bases, and a stretch of 8 bases separates them. A case-control design nested within a healthcare worker cohort in London, UK, was used, with weekly nasopharyngeal swab PCR tests and blood sampling performed. Healthcare workers were enrolled in the week of the UK lockdown, from 23 to 31 March 2020, and were followed every week for up to roughly 15 weeks. Library preparation employed 5' RACE. Data came from a NextSeq 500. To correct for sequencing error and PCR bias, the TCR library protocol tagged individual cDNA molecules with unique molecular identifiers. TCR alpha and beta chains were both sequenced, and the abundances of alpha and beta sequences in each sample were closely correlated with each other. In the original analysis: V gene, J gene and CDR3 annotation of TCR sequences was performed with Decombinator V4. Expanded TCRs were defined as changing significantly between any two time points under a Poisson model with p below 0.0001. Abundances of TCRs were expressed as counts per million after normalisation to the total number of TCRs sequenced in each sample. MAIT TCRs were defined by TRAV1-2 paired with TRAJ12, TRAJ20 or TRAJ33, and iNKT TCRs by TRAV10 paired with TRAJ18. VDJdb, accessed on 1 November 2021, was searched for TCRs annotated for CMV, EBV and SARS-CoV-2, and TCRs annotated for more than one antigen were excluded. The public reads were run again by TCRdb, first through fastp at Q25 and then through MiXCR, and only productive beta chains were kept. Each entry merges the rows of one CDR3 protein and shows their most common DNA and genes. The V and J calls come from TCRdb's annotation, not from the publication. The sample includes about 30,000 distinct CDR3 sequences, with 5.4% observed a single time. The ten largest make up over 0.9% of the sample.

In this sample, this clonotype turned up many times. The target of this receptor is not known. No per-base quality is available; no much larger clone lies one base away. The origin of this receptor is an adult who was a healthcare worker with PCR-confirmed SARS-CoV-2 infection or an uninfected control (not recorded which). The chain couples TRBV12-3 or TRBV12-4 to TRBJ1-1; perhaps TRBD1 is the D gene, with 6 bases matching. The specimen was whole blood. The nucleotides read TGTGCCAGCAGTTGGGGGCTTAACACTGAAGCTTTCTTT. Its amino acids are CASSWGLNTEAFF.